Reported below is one T cell receptor beta chain. The antigen is not known. As processed by the authors: Sequence data from immunoSEQ were junction-only and lacked quality scores; consequently, filtering differed. The data were produced by immunoSEQ multiplex PCR, yet TCRdb's version contains in-frame clones alone and is incomplete. That table supplies the V and J calls and clone size; D and trimming were determined from the DNA. The table lists about 1 million clones, more than 65% of them singletons. CDR1 SNHLY and CDR2 FYNNEI come from the germline V gene. The CDR3 consists of 13 residues. These data are taken from a study of shared clonotypes between healthy human individuals. At the level of the study: Each donor had three CD4 naive, three CD4 memory, two CD8 naive and one CD8 memory plate. Regarding the study as a whole: Of the naive CD4 clonotypes, around 5.2% were shared across several donors.

The rearrangement links TRBV2 to TRBJ2-5; D is unresolved. Matching the DNA end better, TRBJ2-7 makes the J call doubtful. Sequenced input: memory CD4+ T cells sorted from blood. As for subset: CD45RA-negative fraction. This TCR came from a man younger than 35 in good health. The CDR3 DNA follows: TGTGCCAGCACTCCGGATTCCCTCTACGAGCAGTACTTC. This encodes CASTPDSLYEQYF.